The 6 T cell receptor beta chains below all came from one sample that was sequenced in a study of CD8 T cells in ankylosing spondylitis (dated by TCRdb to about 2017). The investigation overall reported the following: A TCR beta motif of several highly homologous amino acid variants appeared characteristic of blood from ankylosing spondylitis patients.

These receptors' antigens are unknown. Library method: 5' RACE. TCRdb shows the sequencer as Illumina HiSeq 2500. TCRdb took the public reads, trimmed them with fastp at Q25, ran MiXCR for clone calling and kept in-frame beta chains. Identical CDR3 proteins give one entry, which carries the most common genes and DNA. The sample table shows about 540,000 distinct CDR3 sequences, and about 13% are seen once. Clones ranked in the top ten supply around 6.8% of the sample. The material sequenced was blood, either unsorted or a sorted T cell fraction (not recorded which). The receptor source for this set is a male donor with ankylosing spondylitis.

CDR3 sequence: CASRLASNTQYF. The CDR3 nucleotides are TGTGCCAGTCGACTAGCGAGCAATACGCAGTATTTT. The J gene is TRBJ2-3, the V gene TRBV2; TRBD2 agrees at 8 bases. The junction had 6 bases not matched to a gene; V was cut back by 9 bases and J by 7 bases. CDR3 length: 12 amino acids. From germline, CDR1 is SNHLY and CDR2 FYNNEI.

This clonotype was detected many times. This chain's CDR3 is CATSNRASGWTKNIQYF. DNA for the CDR3: TGTGCCACCAGCAACAGGGCTAGCGGGTGGACCAAAAACATTCAGTACTTC. The chain joins TRBV15 to TRBJ2-4, with 8 bases aligning to TRBD2. Germline CDR1 is LNHNV and CDR2 is YYDKDF (reference sequence). This CDR3 comprises 17 residues. Trimming at V came to 4 bases and at J to 2 bases, leaving 10 bases not matched to a gene.

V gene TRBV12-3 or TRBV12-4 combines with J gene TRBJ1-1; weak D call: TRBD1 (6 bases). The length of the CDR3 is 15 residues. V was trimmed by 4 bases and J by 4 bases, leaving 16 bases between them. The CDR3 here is CASSYTDGGGTEAFF. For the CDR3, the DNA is TGTGCCAGCAGTTATACGGACGGAGGGGGCACTGAAGCTTTCTTT.

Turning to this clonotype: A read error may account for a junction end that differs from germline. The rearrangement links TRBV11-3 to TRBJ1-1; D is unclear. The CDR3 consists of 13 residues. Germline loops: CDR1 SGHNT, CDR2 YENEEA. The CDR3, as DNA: TGTGCCAGAAGCTTAACGGCAGGATTAGAAGCTTTCTTT. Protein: CARSLTAGLEAFF.

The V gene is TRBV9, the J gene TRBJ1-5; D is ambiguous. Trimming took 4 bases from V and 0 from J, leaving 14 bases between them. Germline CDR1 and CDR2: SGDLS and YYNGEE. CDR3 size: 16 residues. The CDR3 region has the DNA TGTGCCAGCAGCCCCGGAGGGTCCTATAGCAATCAGCCCCAGCATTTT. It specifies CASSPGGSYSNQPQHF.

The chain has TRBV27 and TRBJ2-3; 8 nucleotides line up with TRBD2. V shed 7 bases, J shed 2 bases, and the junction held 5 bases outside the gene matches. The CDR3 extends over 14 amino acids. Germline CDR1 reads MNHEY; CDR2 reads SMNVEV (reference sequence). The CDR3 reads CASTLAGSTDTQYF. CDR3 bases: TGTGCCAGCACCCTAGCGGGTTCCACAGATACGCAGTATTTT.